The 19 T cell receptor beta chains below were found in one sample sequenced in a study of blood T cell repertoires in COVID-19. Clones were sequenced by immunoSEQ multiplex PCR, and TCRdb holds only the in-frame ones, with some missing. The repertoire consists of approximately 180,000 clones, with 80% to 90% occurring once and the leading ten covering 3% to 3.5%. The sequencing sample was made of peripheral blood. These receptors all come from a man aged 60 to 69 with acute or convalescent COVID-19.

The J gene is TRBJ2-1, the V gene TRBV7-3; 8 positions match TRBD1. There are 18 residues in the CDR3. Unmatched junction bases numbered 11, after V lost 3 bases and J lost 1 base. Germline CDR1 and CDR2: SGHTA and FQGTGA. This CDR3 is CASSLTGALESSYNEQFF. CDR3 nucleotide sequence: TGTGCCAGCAGCTTGACAGGGGCCCTGGAATCGTCCTACAATGAGCAGTTCTTC.

This chain links TRBV6-1 with TRBJ2-1, with a tentative D call TRBD2 (6 bases). CDR1 is MNHNS, CDR2 SASEGT, per germline. Trimming took 2 bases from V and 4 from J, leaving 15 bases between them. This CDR3 contains 16 residues. The CDR3 DNA follows: TGTGCCAGCAGTGAACGGGGGATCACTGTGTACAATGAGCAGTTCTTC. This translates into CASSERGITVYNEQFF.

The J gene is TRBJ2-6, the V gene TRBV7-2, with D perhaps TRBD1 (6 bases). CDR3 size: 15 residues. The germline gives CDR1 SGHTA, CDR2 FQGNSA. Trimming cost V 2 bases and J 3 bases, with 8 bases left between them. For the CDR3, the DNA is TGTGCCAGCAGCTTATCAGGGGTTGGGGCCAACGTCCTGACTTTC. Residues: CASSLSGVGANVLTF.

The chain has TRBV11-3 and TRBJ2-1; TRBD2 agrees at 16 bases. V shed 3 bases and J 6 bases; nucleotides not matched to a gene: 2. Germline V gene lookup returns CDR1 SGHNT and CDR2 YENEEA. There are 16 residues in the CDR3. CDR3 residues: CASSLGLAGGLNEQFF. The DNA of the CDR3 is TGTGCCAGCAGCTTGGGACTAGCGGGAGGGCTCAATGAGCAGTTCTTC.

This clone is a singleton in its sample. The rearrangement uses TRBV5-4 and TRBJ1-5; no reliable D call. The CDR3 runs 13 residues. CDR1 SGHNT and CDR2 YYREEE come from the germline V gene (reference sequence). The V gene lost 0 bases and the J gene lost 8 bases, with 9 bases spanning the gap. The CDR3 spells CASSLGGSKPQHF. DNA of the CDR3: TGTGCCAGCAGCTTGGGTGGGAGTAAGCCCCAGCATTTT.

V and J are TRBV9 and TRBJ2-7; D is undetermined. Germline loops: CDR1 SGDLS, CDR2 YYNGEE. The CDR3 consists of 9 residues. V lost 10 bases to trimming and J lost 4 bases, with 6 bases between them. The CDR3 loop is CAGQYEQYF. In DNA form, the CDR3 reads TGTGCCGGCCAGTACGAGCAGTACTTC.

The chain has TRBV12-5 and TRBJ1-1, with D possibly being TRBD1 (6 bases). Trimming cost V 0 bases and J 0 bases, with 11 bases left between them. Germline V gene lookup returns CDR1 LGHNT and CDR2 FRNRAP. The CDR3 is 16 residues long. DNA of the CDR3: TGTGCTAGTGGTTTGGTACTCGGACAGATGAACACTGAAGCTTTCTTT. This codes for CASGLVLGQMNTEAFF.

V usage is TRBV7-9 and J usage is TRBJ2-7; 8 nucleotides agree with TRBD2. Germline V lookup: CDR1 SEHNR, CDR2 FQNEAQ (reference sequence). The CDR3 is 13 residues long. V gave up 5 bases and J gave up 2 bases; unmatched junction bases: 2. The CDR3 DNA reads as TGTGCCAGCAGCCAAGCGGGAGCCTACGAGCAGTACTTC. Translating gives CASSQAGAYEQYF.

The CDR3 protein is CASRTSGRAPHEQYF. The DNA for the CDR3 is TGCGCCAGCAGGACTAGCGGGAGGGCCCCCCACGAGCAGTACTTC. The chain couples TRBV10-1 to TRBJ2-7; TRBD2 matches at 14 bases. V trimming: 6 bases; J trimming: 5 bases; junction bases outside the gene matches: 6. This CDR3 has 15 amino acids. Germline V gene data show CDR1 as WNHNN and CDR2 as SYGVQD (reference sequence).

The chain links TRBV27 to TRBJ2-2; tentative D call: TRBD2 (6 bases). The CDR3 totals 15 residues. Trimming removed 6 bases at V and 4 bases at J, with 15 bases between. CDR1 and CDR2 from the germline V gene are MNHEY and SMNVEV (reference sequence). This CDR3 reads CASRRGSGSTGELFF. The CDR3 DNA is TGTGCCAGCAGGAGAGGTAGCGGCTCCACCGGGGAGCTGTTTTTT.

The V gene is TRBV19, the J gene TRBJ2-7; TRBD1 agrees at 12 bases. J gave up 1 base and V 5 bases, and 6 bases lay outside the gene matches. The germline V gene has CDR1 LNHDA and CDR2 SQIVND (reference sequence). This CDR3 has 16 residues. CDR3 in DNA: TGTGCCAGTAGTTATACGGGACAGGGGGCGTCCTACGAGCAGTACTTC. Translating gives CASSYTGQGASYEQYF.

This sequence joins TRBV4-3 and TRBJ2-6, with 7 bases identical to TRBD1. The germline gives CDR1 LGHNA, CDR2 YSLEER. Trimming cost V 2 bases and J 4 bases; bases outside gene matches: 8. This CDR3 comprises 17 residues. CDR3 sequence reads: CASSQNVGGQGANVLTF. The CDR3 nucleotides are TGCGCCAGCAGCCAAAACGTAGGGGGCCAGGGGGCCAACGTCCTGACTTTC.

The chain joins TRBV5-1 to TRBJ2-6; 7 bases are shared with TRBD1. Germline lookup yields CDR1 SGHRS and CDR2 YFSETQ. V was clipped by 7 bases and J by 0 bases; unmatched bases: 10. There are 17 residues in the CDR3. In DNA, the CDR3 is TGCGCCAGCCACCGGGACAGCGGAACCTCTGGGGCCAACGTCCTGACTTTC. It translates to CASHRDSGTSGANVLTF.

The genes are TRBV7-2 and TRBJ1-3; D not certain. Trimming took off 1 base at V and 4 bases at J, with 11 bases between the two ends. The length of the CDR3 is 15 residues. The germline CDR1 and CDR2 sequences are SGHTA and FQGNSA. The CDR3 DNA reads TGTGCCAGCAGCTTAGACAGAAATTTCGGAAACACCATATATTTT. Protein sequence: CASSLDRNFGNTIYF.

The chain couples TRBV14 to TRBJ2-5; TRBD2 matches at 7 bases. This CDR3 is 20 amino acids long. CDR1 is SGHDN and CDR2 is FVKESK in the germline V gene. Trimming at V came to 0 bases and at J to 0 bases, leaving 16 bases not matched to a gene. CDR3 region: CASSQEPRTYRDYDQETQYF. Written as DNA, the CDR3 is TGTGCCAGCAGCCAAGAACCCAGAACCTACCGGGACTATGACCAAGAGACCCAGTACTTC. Using reference TRBV14 and TRBJ2-5 for the parts outside the CDR3, the full variable domain is EAGVTQFPSHSVIEKGQTVTLRCDPISGHDNLYWYRRVMGKEIKFLLHFVKESKQDESGMPNNRFLAERTGGTYSTLKVQPAELEDSGVYFCASSQEPRTYRDYDQETQYFGPGTRLLVL.

The V call is TRBV4-2, the J call TRBJ2-2; D is uncertain. V was shortened by 0 bases and J by 0 bases, with 5 bases between the two germline ends. CDR3 length equals 15 residues. CDR1 and CDR2 (germline): LGHNA, YNFKEQ. DNA of the CDR3: TGTGCCAGCAGCCAAGATTCCGCGAACACCGGGGAGCTGTTTTTT. This gives the protein CASSQDSANTGELFF.

This rearrangement joins TRBV5-1 to TRBJ1-2; D is possibly TRBD1 (6 bases). The V end lost 4 bases, the J end lost 8 bases, and 12 bases lay between the germline ends. From germline, CDR1 is SGHRS and CDR2 YFSETQ. The CDR3 spans 12 residues. CDR3 in amino acids: CASSPTGGGYTF. The CDR3 nucleotides read TGCGCCAGCAGCCCGACAGGTGGCGGCTACACCTTC.

J is TRBJ2-7 and V is TRBV12-3 or TRBV12-4; 9 positions agree with TRBD1. The junction had 4 bases not matched to a gene; V was cut back by 6 bases and J by 4 bases. The CDR3 is made up of 13 amino acids. This chain's CDR3 is CASSYRGHYEQYF. The CDR3 DNA reads as TGTGCCAGCAGCTACAGGGGGCATTACGAGCAGTACTTC.

The chain carries TRBV4-1 and TRBJ1-1; 8 nucleotides line up with TRBD1. This CDR3 contains 14 residues. V lost 6 bases, J lost 3 bases, and 6 bases stayed unmatched. Germline lookup yields CDR1 MGHRA and CDR2 YSYEKL. DNA for the CDR3: TGCGCCAGCAGTAACGACAGGGGTCACACTGAAGCTTTCTTT. Protein sequence: CASSNDRGHTEAFF.